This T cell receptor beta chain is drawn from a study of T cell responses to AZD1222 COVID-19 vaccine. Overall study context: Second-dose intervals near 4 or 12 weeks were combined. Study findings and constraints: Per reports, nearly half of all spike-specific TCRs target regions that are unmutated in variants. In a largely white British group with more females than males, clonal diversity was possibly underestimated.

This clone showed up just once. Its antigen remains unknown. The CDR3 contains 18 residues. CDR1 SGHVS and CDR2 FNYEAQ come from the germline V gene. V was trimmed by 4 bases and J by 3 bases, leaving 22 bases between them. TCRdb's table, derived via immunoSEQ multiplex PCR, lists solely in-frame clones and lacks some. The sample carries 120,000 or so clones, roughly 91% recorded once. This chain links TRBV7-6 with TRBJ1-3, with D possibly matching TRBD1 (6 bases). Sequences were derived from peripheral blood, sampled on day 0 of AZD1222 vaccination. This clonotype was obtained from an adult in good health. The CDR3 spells CASSSGPRGSGGGNTIYF. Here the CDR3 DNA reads TGTGCCAGCAGCTCCGGCCCCAGGGGAAGTGGTGGTGGAAACACCATATATTTT.